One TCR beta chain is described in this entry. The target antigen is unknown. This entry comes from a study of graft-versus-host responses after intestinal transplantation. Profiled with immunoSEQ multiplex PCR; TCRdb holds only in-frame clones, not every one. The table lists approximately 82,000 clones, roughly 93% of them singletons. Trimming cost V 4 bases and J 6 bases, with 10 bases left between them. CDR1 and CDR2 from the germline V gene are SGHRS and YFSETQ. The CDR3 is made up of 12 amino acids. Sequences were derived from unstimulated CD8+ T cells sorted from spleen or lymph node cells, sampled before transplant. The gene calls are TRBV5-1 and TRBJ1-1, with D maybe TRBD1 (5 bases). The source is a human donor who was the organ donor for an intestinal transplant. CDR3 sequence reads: CASSPTGPEAFF. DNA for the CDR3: TGCGCCAGCAGCCCCACAGGTCCTGAAGCTTTCTTT. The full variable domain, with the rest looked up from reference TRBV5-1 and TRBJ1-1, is KAGVTQTPRYLIKTRGQQVTLSCSPISGHRSVSWYQQTPGQGLQFLFEYFSETQRNKGNFPGRFSGRQFSNSRSEMNVSTLELGDSALYLCASSPTGPEAFFGQGTRLTVV.